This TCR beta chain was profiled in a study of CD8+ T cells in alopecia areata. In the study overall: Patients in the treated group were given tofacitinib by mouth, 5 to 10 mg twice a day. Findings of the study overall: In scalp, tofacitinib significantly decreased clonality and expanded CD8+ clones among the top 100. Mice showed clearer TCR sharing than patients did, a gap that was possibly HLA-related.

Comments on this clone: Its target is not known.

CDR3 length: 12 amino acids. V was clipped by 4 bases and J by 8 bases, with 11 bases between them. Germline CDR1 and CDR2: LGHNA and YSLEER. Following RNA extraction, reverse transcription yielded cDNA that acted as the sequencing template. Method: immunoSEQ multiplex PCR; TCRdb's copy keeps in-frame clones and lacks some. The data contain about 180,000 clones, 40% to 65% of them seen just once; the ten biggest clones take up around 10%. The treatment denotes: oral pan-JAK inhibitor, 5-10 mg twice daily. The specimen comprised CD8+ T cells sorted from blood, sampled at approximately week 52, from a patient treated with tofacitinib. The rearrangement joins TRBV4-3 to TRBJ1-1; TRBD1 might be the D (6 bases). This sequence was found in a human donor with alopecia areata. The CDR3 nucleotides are TGCGCCAGCAGCCCAACAGGGTCGGAAGCTTTCTTT. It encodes CASSPTGSEAFF.